The 20 T cell receptor beta chains below all came from one sample that was sequenced in a study of cytomegalovirus exposure and HLA in healthy donors. The PCR contained 60 Vbeta and 13 Jbeta primers. Produced via immunoSEQ multiplex PCR; TCRdb's table is partial and in-frame only. The sample yields roughly 160,000 clones, roughly 85% seen once. The material sequenced was PBMCs. The receptors here all came from a woman aged 25 to 45 in good health and CMV-seronegative.

The DNA for the CDR3 is TGCGCCAGCAGCCAGGGACTACCGAACACCGGGGAGCTGTTTTTT. It translates to CASSQGLPNTGELFF. This sequence joins TRBV5-1 and TRBJ2-2, with 7 bases matching TRBD2. CDR1 and CDR2 (germline): SGHRS, YFSETQ. The CDR3 is 15 amino acids. V gave up 4 bases and J gave up 0 bases; unmatched junction bases: 3.

The chain uses TRBV10-2 and TRBJ1-3; perhaps TRBD1 as D (5 bases). V lost 4 bases and J 2 bases, leaving 6 bases between the germline ends. Germline assignment: CDR1 WSHSY and CDR2 SAAADI. The CDR3 is made up of 13 amino acids. CDR3 amino acids: CASSATAGNTIYF. CDR3 nucleotides: TGCGCCAGCAGTGCGACAGCTGGAAACACCATATATTTT.

This clone has just a few counts. The chain is built from TRBV10-2 and TRBJ1-2; 8 bases align to TRBD1. V shed 0 bases, J shed 3 bases, and the junction held 3 bases outside the gene matches. The germline V gene has CDR1 WSHSY and CDR2 SAAADI. CDR3 length equals 15 residues. CDR3 amino acids: CASSESLTGDYGYTF. As DNA, the CDR3 is TGCGCCAGCAGTGAGTCCCTGACAGGGGACTATGGCTACACCTTC.

This clone was recorded only once. V usage is TRBV4-3 and J usage is TRBJ2-3, with TRBD2 matching over 9 bases. Germline V gives CDR1 LGHNA, CDR2 YSLEER. This CDR3 has 15 amino acids. J lost 6 bases, V lost 0 bases, and 4 bases had no gene match. CDR3 protein: CASSQERGGWDTQYF. The DNA of the CDR3 is TGCGCCAGCAGCCAAGAGCGGGGGGGGTGGGATACGCAGTATTTT.

The CDR3 region has the DNA TGTGCCAGCAGTTTTAAGTTCCTAGCGGACTACGAGCAGTACTTC. Amino acids: CASSFKFLADYEQYF. The J gene is TRBJ2-5, the V gene TRBV28, with 7 bases matching TRBD2. The J call may be mistaken, given a closer DNA end match to TRBJ2-7. This CDR3 contains 15 residues. CDR1 MDHEN and CDR2 SYDVKM come from the germline V gene.

The chain couples TRBV5-4 to TRBJ1-1, with no clear D. Trimming pared 3 bases from V and 1 base from J, leaving 10 bases between. The CDR3 runs to 14 residues. The germline CDR1 and CDR2 sequences are SGHNT and YYREEE (reference sequence). The CDR3 nucleotides are TGTGCCAGCAGCTCGGGGAGTGGGAACACTGAAGCTTTCTTT. Protein product: CASSSGSGNTEAFF. The entire variable domain, with the rest obtained from reference TRBV5-4 and TRBJ1-1, is as follows: ETGVTQSPTHLIKTRGQQVTLRCSSQSGHNTVSWYQQALGQGPQFIFQYYREEENGRGNFPPRFSGLQFPNYSSELNVNALELDDSALYLCASSSGSGNTEAFFGQGTRLTVV.

The chain has TRBV11-3 and TRBJ2-1; TRBD1 matches at 9 bases. The germline CDR1 and CDR2 sequences are SGHNT and YENEEA. Trimming at V came to 4 bases and at J to 7 bases, leaving 8 bases not matched to a gene. The CDR3 extends over 15 amino acids. CDR3 bases: TGTGCCAGCAGCTCGACAGGGGGAAAAGTGAATGAGCAGTTCTTC. Translating gives CASSSTGGKVNEQFF.

A single count supports this clone. This rearrangement joins TRBV28 to TRBJ1-5; TRBD1 agrees at 9 bases. CDR3 length: 18 amino acids. Germline loops: CDR1 MDHEN, CDR2 SYDVKM. With V trimmed by 4 bases and J by 0 bases, 10 bases remained unmatched. CDR3 sequence: CASSSRDRVPYSNQPQHF. CDR3 DNA: TGTGCCAGCAGTTCACGGGACAGGGTCCCCTATAGCAATCAGCCCCAGCATTTT.

This clone was seen only once. This chain joins TRBV28 and TRBJ2-4; D gene ambiguous. Germline V lookup: CDR1 MDHEN, CDR2 SYDVKM. V lost 2 bases, J lost 1 base, and 12 bases lay in between. CDR3 length equals 16 residues. The CDR3 here is CASSLRITLAKNIQYF. CDR3 bases: TGTGCCAGCAGTTTACGTATTACTCTGGCCAAAAACATTCAGTACTTC.

CDR3 amino acids: CASRSPVRERGEQFF. DNA of the CDR3: TGTGCCAGTAGATCCCCGGTCCGGGAGAGGGGTGAGCAGTTCTTC. The V and J genes are TRBV19 and TRBJ2-1; D is perhaps TRBD2 (6 bases). V lost 6 bases and J lost 9, with 21 bases in between. The CDR3 is 15 residues long. CDR1 is LNHDA and CDR2 is SQIVND in the germline V gene (reference sequence).

The table lists this clone with a count of one. The J gene is TRBJ2-3, the V gene TRBV5-1; 7 bases are shared with TRBD2. The germline V gene has CDR1 SGHRS and CDR2 YFSETQ. V gave up 5 bases and J gave up 0 bases; unmatched junction bases: 3. The CDR3 extends over 14 amino acids. The CDR3 nucleotides are TGCGCCAGCAGGGGAGCGGGAAGCACAGATACGCAGTATTTT. Protein product: CASRGAGSTDTQYF.

The chain couples TRBV6-1 to TRBJ2-7, with 9 positions matching TRBD1. Trimming at V came to 4 bases and at J to 6 bases, leaving 7 bases not matched to a gene. CDR1 is MNHNS and CDR2 is SASEGT in the germline V gene. This CDR3 comprises 14 residues. The CDR3 is CASSVGQGLGEQYF. The CDR3 DNA reads as TGTGCCAGCAGTGTGGGACAGGGTTTGGGCGAGCAGTACTTC.

The CDR3 region is CASSLGRPYEQYF. CDR3 sequence (DNA): TGTGCCAGCAGCTTAGGGAGGCCCTACGAGCAGTACTTC. V usage is TRBV11-2 and J usage is TRBJ2-7, with D tentatively TRBD2 (5 bases). The V and J ends lost 1 base and 2 bases respectively, with 6 bases between them. The CDR3 is 13 amino acids. Per germline, CDR1 SGHAT and CDR2 FQNNGV.

The chain couples TRBV10-1 to TRBJ1-1; 7 nucleotides align to TRBD1. In germline, CDR1 is WNHNN, CDR2 SYGVQD (reference sequence). This CDR3 is 16 amino acids long. Trimming took 1 base from V and 5 from J; bases not matched to a gene: 10. In DNA form, the CDR3 reads TGCGCCAGCAGTGAGTATCCCTTAGGGGGCAGGACTGAAGCTTTCTTT. It translates to CASSEYPLGGRTEAFF.

A word on this clone: This same CDR3 is encoded by further DNA sequences in the sample. The chain uses TRBV20-1 and TRBJ1-2, with D uncertain. This CDR3 has 11 residues. CDR1 is DFQATT and CDR2 is SNEGSKA in the germline V gene (reference sequence). The ends were cut back, 3 bases at V and 7 bases at J, with 9 bases in the middle. The CDR3: CSASLGGGYTF. The CDR3 DNA follows: TGCAGTGCTAGTCTAGGCGGTGGCTACACCTTC.

The gene calls are TRBV15 and TRBJ2-7; 7 bases fit TRBD1. This CDR3 comprises 14 residues. Germline CDR1 is LNHNV and CDR2 is YYDKDF (reference sequence). Trimming at V came to 3 bases and at J to 3 bases, leaving 5 bases not matched to a gene. In nucleotides, the CDR3 is TGTGCCACCAGCAGTCCGACAGGGTACTACGAGCAGTACTTC. Translating gives CATSSPTGYYEQYF.

This chain uses TRBV27 with TRBJ2-7, with D possibly matching TRBD1 (6 bases). CDR3 length: 14 amino acids. The ends were cut back, 8 bases at V and 2 bases at J, with 16 bases in the middle. Germline V lookup: CDR1 MNHEY, CDR2 SMNVEV (reference sequence). The CDR3 bases are TGTGCCAGCCGCCGACACAGGGAGACCTACGAGCAGTACTTC. It codes for CASRRHRETYEQYF.

The CDR3 bases are TGTGCCAGCAGTCGCACCCGGGAGAGCTACGAGCAGTACTTC. Protein sequence: CASSRTRESYEQYF. This chain links TRBV27 with TRBJ2-7; tentative D call: TRBD2 (6 bases). This CDR3 region has 14 residues. CDR1 is MNHEY and CDR2 is SMNVEV in the germline V gene (reference sequence). The V and J ends lost 5 bases and 3 bases respectively, with 14 bases between them.

This chain uses TRBV10-3 with TRBJ2-1; 11 bases are shared with TRBD2. The CDR3 runs to 15 residues. Germline CDR1 reads ENHRY; CDR2 reads SYGVKD. With V trimmed by 4 bases and J by 6 bases, 5 bases remained unmatched. CDR3 loop: CAISGDSGGGNEQFF. CDR3 bases: TGTGCCATCAGTGGCGATAGCGGGGGGGGCAATGAGCAGTTCTTC.

The count of this clone is one. The chain uses TRBV5-6 and TRBJ2-1, with D unclear. The length of the CDR3 is 14 residues. The V end was cut by 2 bases, the J end by 3 bases, with 9 bases between. The germline gives CDR1 SGHDT, CDR2 YYEEEE. CDR3 in DNA: TGTGCCAGCAGCTTCGTGTCAGTCTACAATGAGCAGTTCTTC. It yields the protein CASSFVSVYNEQFF.